Listed below are T cell receptor beta chains from one sample, sequenced in a study of blood T cell repertoires in COVID-19. TCRdb's table, derived via immunoSEQ multiplex PCR, lists solely in-frame clones and lacks some. The sample shows some 170,000 clones, about 88% of them seen only once. The sample taken for sequencing was peripheral blood. These receptors were collected from a woman of 80 years or more with acute or convalescent COVID-19. Each CDR3 is given with its conserved first and last residue. The order of the fields is V gene, J gene, D gene, clone size, CDR3 protein, CDR3 DNA. The D gene is left open where the match is weak. Clone size is not always given. Where it is, it says once, few, many or a class for expanded clones.

TRBV7-8,TRBJ2-1,TRBD2,-,CASSPGTSGGAQNEQFF,TGTGCCAGCAGCCCGGGGACTAGCGGGGGGGCCCAGAATGAGCAGTTCTTC
TRBV5-5,TRBJ1-5,TRBD1,-,CASSGTGGNQPQHF,TGTGCCAGCAGCGGGACAGGGGGCAATCAGCCCCAGCATTTT
TRBV6-5,TRBJ1-4,-,-,CASGRGTANEKLFF,TGTGCCAGCGGCCGGGGGACTGCTAATGAAAAACTGTTTTTT
TRBV19,TRBJ1-6,TRBD1,-,CASRQGINNSPLHF,TGTGCCAGTAGACAGGGGATCAATAATTCACCCCTCCACTTT
TRBV6-5,TRBJ1-1,-,-,CASSYSRRGNTEAFF,TGTGCCAGCAGTTACTCGCGAAGGGGGAACACTGAAGCTTTCTTT
TRBV28,TRBJ2-7,TRBD2,once,CASSPLAGATYEQYF,TGTGCCAGCAGTCCCCTAGCGGGAGCAACCTACGAGCAGTACTTC
TRBV7-2,TRBJ1-3,TRBD1,-,CASRRDRVNGNTIYF,TGTGCCAGCAGACGGGACAGGGTGAACGGAAACACCATATATTTT
TRBV7-2,TRBJ2-7,TRBD2,-,CASSHVSLAVPVEQYF,TGTGCCAGCAGCCATGTGTCGCTAGCGGTCCCAGTCGAGCAGTACTTC
TRBV7-2,TRBJ1-1,-,-,CASSLRRDTEAFF,TGTGCCAGCAGCTTAAGGAGGGACACTGAAGCTTTCTTT
TRBV3-1/TRBV3-2,TRBJ1-2,-,once,CASSQESKQGEGYTF,TGTGCCAGCAGCCAAGAGTCTAAACAGGGAGAGGGCTACACCTTC
TRBV30,TRBJ2-5,TRBD2,-,CAWDRGTSGPYQETQYF,TGTGCCTGGGACAGGGGGACTAGCGGGCCGTACCAAGAGACCCAGTACTTC
TRBV30,TRBJ2-6,-,once,CAWDRSSGANVLTF,TGTGCCTGGGACAGGAGCTCTGGGGCCAACGTCCTGACTTTC
TRBV27,TRBJ2-1,TRBD2,once,CASSFGSGRANEQFF,TGTGCCAGCAGTTTTGGTAGCGGGAGGGCGAATGAGCAGTTCTTC
TRBV7-2,TRBJ1-2,TRBD1,-,CASATYPDRGRNGYTF,TGTGCCAGCGCGACCTACCCCGACAGGGGCCGTAATGGCTACACCTTC
TRBV7-2,TRBJ1-2,-,-,CASSPVTFLANYGYTF,TGTGCCAGCAGCCCAGTTACGTTCCTAGCTAACTATGGCTACACCTTC
TRBV9,TRBJ1-2,-,-,CASSVGPFSARGYTF,TGTGCCAGCAGCGTTGGTCCTTTCAGCGCCCGAGGCTACACCTTC
TRBV19,TRBJ1-1,-,-,CASSPRGVGNTEAFF,TGTGCCAGTAGTCCGCGCGGGGTGGGGAACACTGAAGCTTTCTTT
TRBV6-5,TRBJ2-3,TRBD2,-,CASWTSGGASDTQYF,TGTGCCTCCTGGACTAGCGGGGGGGCCAGTGATACGCAGTATTTT
TRBV9,TRBJ2-1,-,-,CASSPRGSGSSYNEQFF,TGTGCCAGCAGCCCCCGTGGTAGCGGAAGCTCCTACAATGAGCAGTTCTTC
TRBV25-1,TRBJ2-1,-,-,CASSDPREFDNEQFF,TGTGCCAGCAGTGATCCCCGGGAGTTCGACAATGAGCAGTTCTTC
TRBV27,TRBJ1-4,-,once,CASSQNYLSTNEKLFF,TGTGCCAGCAGTCAGAATTACCTTTCAACTAATGAAAAACTGTTTTTT
TRBV30,TRBJ1-2,TRBD1,many,CAWSVRDSSYGYTF,TGTGCCTGGAGTGTACGGGACAGTTCCTATGGCTACACCTTC
TRBV28,TRBJ2-3,-,-,CASSPGGFADTQYF,TGTGCCAGCAGCCCCGGGGGTTTCGCAGATACGCAGTATTTT
TRBV5-1,TRBJ2-1,-,-,CASSTQGEAGEQFF,TGCGCCAGCAGCACACAGGGTGAAGCTGGTGAGCAGTTCTTC
TRBV6-1,TRBJ1-5,-,-,CASSESVHQPQHF,TGTGCCAGCAGTGAATCAGTCCATCAGCCCCAGCATTTT
TRBV10-3,TRBJ2-1,TRBD1,-,CAISDRDRGHEQFF,TGTGCCATCAGTGACCGGGACAGGGGCCATGAGCAGTTCTTC
TRBV5-1,TRBJ2-5,-,-,CASSRGQGETQYF,TGCGCCAGCAGCAGGGGCCAGGGAGAGACCCAGTACTTC
TRBV30,TRBJ1-2,TRBD1,-,CASSLQGAGGYTF,TGTGCCTCTTCACTGCAGGGGGCGGGAGGCTACACCTTC
TRBV15,TRBJ1-4,-,-,CATSVGKGDNEKLFF,TGTGCCACCAGCGTTGGTAAGGGGGATAATGAAAAACTGTTTTTT
TRBV12-5,TRBJ2-2,-,-,CASGTGLNTGELFF,TGTGCTAGTGGGACAGGCTTGAACACCGGGGAGCTGTTTTTT
TRBV20-1,TRBJ2-1,-,-,CSASGQDTNEQFF,TGCAGTGCTAGTGGCCAGGATACGAATGAGCAGTTCTTC
TRBV7-7,TRBJ1-5,-,once,CASSPSTTQPQHF,TGTGCTAGCAGCCCATCGACAACTCAGCCCCAGCATTTT
TRBV6-2/TRBV6-3,TRBJ1-5,TRBD1,once,CASSTDNRGLSNQPQHF,TGTGCCAGCAGTACGGATAACAGGGGGCTCAGCAATCAGCCCCAGCATTTT
TRBV2,TRBJ2-5,-,-,CASSGLETQYF,TGTGCCAGCAGTGGGCTGGAGACCCAGTACTTC
TRBV24-1,TRBJ2-4,TRBD2,-,CATSEAGGGDIQYF,TGTGCCACCAGTGAAGCGGGAGGGGGGGACATTCAGTACTTC
TRBV5-1,TRBJ1-2,TRBD1,-,CASSTGQGSANYGYTF,TGCGCCAGCAGCACGGGACAGGGATCGGCTAACTATGGCTACACCTTC
TRBV5-8,TRBJ2-7,-,-,CASSLVAGMTYEQYF,TGTGCCAGCAGCTTGGTCGCGGGAATGACCTACGAGCAGTACTTC
TRBV28,TRBJ1-3,TRBD1,-,CASSSHRQGSGNTIYF,TGTGCCAGCAGTTCCCATCGACAGGGGTCTGGAAACACCATATATTTT
TRBV30,TRBJ1-2,-,few,CAWRGGLGRGYTF,TGTGCCTGGAGAGGAGGTCTAGGTCGCGGCTACACCTTC
TRBV5-1,TRBJ2-7,-,-,CASSLDGGFGEQYF,TGCGCCAGCAGCTTGGACGGGGGTTTCGGCGAGCAGTACTTC
TRBV7-3,TRBJ2-7,-,-,CASSLTSGNSYEQYF,TGTGCCAGCAGCTTGACTTCCGGGAACTCCTACGAGCAGTACTTC